One TCR beta chain is described in this entry. The antigen remains undetermined. This entry belongs to a study of cytomegalovirus exposure and HLA in healthy donors. Study-level findings and limits: CMV serostatus stood as the only immune exposure information on hand.

Researchers ran the PCR with 60 Vbeta and 13 Jbeta primers. Data came from immunoSEQ multiplex PCR; TCRdb stores just in-frame clones and leaves some out. In the table there are about 150,000 clones, about 74% of which are singletons. The receptor was derived from a man between 40 and 49 years old in good health and CMV-seronegative. Sequenced material: PBMCs.

The CDR3 region is CASRRGGAADTQYF. DNA for the CDR3: TGTGCCAGCAGGCGCGGGGGTGCCGCAGATACGCAGTATTTT. The gene calls are TRBV6-5 and TRBJ2-3, with 7 bases aligning to TRBD2. The CDR3 length is 14 residues. V dropped 6 bases and J dropped 4; count of bases not matched to a gene: 7. The germline CDR1 and CDR2 sequences are MNHEY and SVGAGI.